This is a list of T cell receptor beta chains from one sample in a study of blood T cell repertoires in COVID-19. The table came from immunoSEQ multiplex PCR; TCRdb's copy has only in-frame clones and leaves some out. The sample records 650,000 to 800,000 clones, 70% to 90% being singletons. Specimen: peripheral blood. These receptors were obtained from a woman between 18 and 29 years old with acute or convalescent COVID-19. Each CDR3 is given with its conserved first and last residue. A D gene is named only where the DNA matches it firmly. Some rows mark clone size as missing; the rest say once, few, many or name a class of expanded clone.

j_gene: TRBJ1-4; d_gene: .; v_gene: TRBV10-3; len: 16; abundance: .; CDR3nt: TGTGCCATCAGTGAGGCCCGAGGGGGGGAAGGAGAAAAACTGTTTTTT; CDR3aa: CAISEARGGEGEKLFF
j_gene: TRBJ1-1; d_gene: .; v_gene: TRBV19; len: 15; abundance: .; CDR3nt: TGTGCCAGTAGTATACTGGGCGGGGCAAGGACTGAAGCTTTCTTT; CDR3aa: CASSILGGARTEAFF
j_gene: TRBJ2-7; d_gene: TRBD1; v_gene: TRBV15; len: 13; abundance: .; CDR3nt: TGTGCCACCAGCAGAGAGATAAGGGGGCCGCGATACTTC; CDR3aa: CATSREIRGPRYF
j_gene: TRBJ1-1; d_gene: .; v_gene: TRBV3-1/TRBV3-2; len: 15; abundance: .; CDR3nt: TGTGCCAGCAGTATCACAGGAAATAAGGGGGCTGAAGCTTTCTTT; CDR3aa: CASSITGNKGAEAFF
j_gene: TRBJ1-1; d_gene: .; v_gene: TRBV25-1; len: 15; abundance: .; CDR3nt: TGTGCCAGCAGTGATTTCCGAGCTGATCATACTGAAGCTTTCTTT; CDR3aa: CASSDFRADHTEAFF
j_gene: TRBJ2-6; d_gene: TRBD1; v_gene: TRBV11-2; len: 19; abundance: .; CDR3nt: TGTGCCAGCAGCTCCGTCCGGGGGACAGGGATGGCTGGGGCCAACGTCCTGACTTTC; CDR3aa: CASSSVRGTGMAGANVLTF
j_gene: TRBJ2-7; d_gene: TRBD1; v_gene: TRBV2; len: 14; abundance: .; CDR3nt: TGTGCCAGCGGACAGACAGGGATTCGCTACGAGCAGTACTTC; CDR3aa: CASGQTGIRYEQYF
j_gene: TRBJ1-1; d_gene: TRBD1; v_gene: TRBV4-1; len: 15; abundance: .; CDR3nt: TGCGCCAGCAGCCAAAGACAGGGGGCTACCCCTGAAGCTTTCTTT; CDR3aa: CASSQRQGATPEAFF
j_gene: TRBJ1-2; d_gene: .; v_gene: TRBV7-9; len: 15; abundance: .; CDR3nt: TGTGCCAGCAGCTTCAAAGCCCCGGAGGGCTATGGCTACACCTTC; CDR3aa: CASSFKAPEGYGYTF
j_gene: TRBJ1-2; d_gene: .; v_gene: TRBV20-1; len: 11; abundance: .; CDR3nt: TGCAGTGCTAGTGTCTACAGCACCTACACCTTC; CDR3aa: CSASVYSTYTF
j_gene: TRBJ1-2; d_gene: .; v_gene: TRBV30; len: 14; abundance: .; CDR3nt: TGTGCCTGGAGTGTGGGACTCTCGGGGTATGGCTACACCTTC; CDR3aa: CAWSVGLSGYGYTF
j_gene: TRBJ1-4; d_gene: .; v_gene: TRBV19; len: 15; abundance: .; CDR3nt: TGTGCCAGTAGAGCAGGGTTTGGGACTAATGAAAAACTGTTTTTT; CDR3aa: CASRAGFGTNEKLFF
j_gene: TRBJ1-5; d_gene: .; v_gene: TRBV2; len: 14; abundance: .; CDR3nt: TGTGCCAGCAGGACGTGGACAGTGAATCAGCCCCAGCATTTT; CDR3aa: CASRTWTVNQPQHF
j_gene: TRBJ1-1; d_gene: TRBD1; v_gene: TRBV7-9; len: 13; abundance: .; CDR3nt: TGTGCCAGCAGCTCTGGGACAGGGGGTAAAACTTTCTTT; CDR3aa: CASSSGTGGKTFF
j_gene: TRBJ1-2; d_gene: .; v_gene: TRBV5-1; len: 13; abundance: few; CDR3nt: TGCGCCAGCAGGGCGGCCACTAACTATGGCTACACCTTC; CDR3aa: CASRAATNYGYTF
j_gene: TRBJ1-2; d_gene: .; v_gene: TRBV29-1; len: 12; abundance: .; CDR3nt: TGCAGCGTCCCGACAGTACACTATGGCTACACCTTC; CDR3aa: CSVPTVHYGYTF
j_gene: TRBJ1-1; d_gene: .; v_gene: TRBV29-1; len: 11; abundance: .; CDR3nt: TGCAGCGTGCACATTGCCACTGAAGCTTTCTTT; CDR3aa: CSVHIATEAFF
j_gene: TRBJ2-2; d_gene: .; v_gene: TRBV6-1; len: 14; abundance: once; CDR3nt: TGTGCCAGCAGTGATCACGGGGGTCCCGGGGAGCTGTTTTTT; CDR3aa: CASSDHGGPGELFF
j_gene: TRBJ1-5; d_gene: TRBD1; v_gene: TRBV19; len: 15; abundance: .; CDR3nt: TGTGCCAGTAGTGCGAGATGGGACAGCTATCAGCCCCAGCATTTT; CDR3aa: CASSARWDSYQPQHF
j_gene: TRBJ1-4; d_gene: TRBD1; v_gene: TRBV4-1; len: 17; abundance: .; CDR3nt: TGCGCCAGCAGCCAAAGCCGGGACAGAGCAACTAATGAAAAACTGTTTTTT; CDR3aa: CASSQSRDRATNEKLFF
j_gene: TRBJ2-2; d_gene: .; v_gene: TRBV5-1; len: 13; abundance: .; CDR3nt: TGCGCCAGCAGCTTGGACGGCACCGGGGAGCTGTTTTTT; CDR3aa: CASSLDGTGELFF
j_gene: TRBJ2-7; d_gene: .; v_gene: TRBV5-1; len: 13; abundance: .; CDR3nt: TGCGCCAGCAGCCGACCGGGAAAATACGAGCAGTACTTC; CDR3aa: CASSRPGKYEQYF
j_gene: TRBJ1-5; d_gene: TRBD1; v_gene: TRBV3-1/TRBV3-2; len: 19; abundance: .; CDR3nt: TGTGCCAGCAGCCAAGGGTTTGTGACAGGGACATATAGCAATCAGCCCCAGCATTTT; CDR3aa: CASSQGFVTGTYSNQPQHF
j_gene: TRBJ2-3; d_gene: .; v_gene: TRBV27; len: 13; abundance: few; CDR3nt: TGTGCCAGCAAGCTTATGAGCACAGATACGCAGTATTTT; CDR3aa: CASKLMSTDTQYF
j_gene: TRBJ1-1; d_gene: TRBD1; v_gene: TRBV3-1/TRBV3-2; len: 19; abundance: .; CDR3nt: TGTGCCAGCAGCCTCCGTAGGGTAGGGACAGGGGGCATGCACACTGAAGCTTTCTTT; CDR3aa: CASSLRRVGTGGMHTEAFF
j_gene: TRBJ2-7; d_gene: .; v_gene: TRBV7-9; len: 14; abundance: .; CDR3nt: TGTGCCAGCAGCGTTACAGGGAGCTCCTACGAGCAGTACTTC; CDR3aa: CASSVTGSSYEQYF
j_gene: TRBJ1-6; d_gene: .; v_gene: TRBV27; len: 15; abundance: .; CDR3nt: TGTGCCAGCAGTTTATGGGGTCAGGGGCATTCACCCCTCCACTTT; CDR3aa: CASSLWGQGHSPLHF
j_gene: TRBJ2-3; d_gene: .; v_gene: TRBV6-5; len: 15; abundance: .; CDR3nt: TGTGCCAGCAAGGATCGGGGGAGGGGGGCAGATACGCAGTATTTT; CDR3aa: CASKDRGRGADTQYF
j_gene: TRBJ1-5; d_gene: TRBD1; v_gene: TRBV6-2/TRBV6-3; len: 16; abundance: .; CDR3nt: TGTGCCAGCAGTTACTCCGGGACAGGGTACAATCAGCCCCAGCATTTT; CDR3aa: CASSYSGTGYNQPQHF
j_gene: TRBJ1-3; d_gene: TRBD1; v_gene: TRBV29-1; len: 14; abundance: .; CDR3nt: TGCAGCGCTATCGACAGGGGCCTTGGAAACACCATATATTTT; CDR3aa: CSAIDRGLGNTIYF
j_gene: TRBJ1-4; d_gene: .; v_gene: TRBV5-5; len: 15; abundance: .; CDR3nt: TGTGCCAGCAGCCGGGAAACAGTCCGGAAGGAAAAACTGTTTTTT; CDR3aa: CASSRETVRKEKLFF
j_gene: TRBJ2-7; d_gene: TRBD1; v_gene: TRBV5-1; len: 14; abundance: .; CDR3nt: TGCGCCAGCAGCTCGGGACAGGGGATACACGAGCAGTACTTC; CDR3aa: CASSSGQGIHEQYF
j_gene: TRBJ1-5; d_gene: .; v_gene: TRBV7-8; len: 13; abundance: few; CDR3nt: TGTGCCAGCAGCCCGGCGGGCAATCAGCCCCAGCATTTT; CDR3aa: CASSPAGNQPQHF
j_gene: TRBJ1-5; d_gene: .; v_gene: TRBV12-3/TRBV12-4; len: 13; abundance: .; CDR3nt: TGTGCCAGCAGGTTAACTGCGGGTCAGCCCCAGCATTTT; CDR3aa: CASRLTAGQPQHF